Listed below are T cell receptor beta chains from one sample, sequenced in a study of T-cell reconstitution after alpha-beta-depleted transplantation in children. TCRdb reanalysed the PCR reads using MiXCR and keeps one entry per CDR3 protein. Among 700,000 to 950,000 distinct CDR3 sequences, 15% to 20% were seen once, and the ten largest hold 5%. Source: PBMCs, mostly from graft donor cells, taken 360 days after TCRalphabeta/CD19-depleted stem cell transplant. Receptor source: a male patient younger than 18 who had a stem cell transplant for acute lymphoblastic leukemia, so the T cells may come from the graft donor. The CDR3 runs from the conserved cysteine through the conserved F or W. A D gene is named only where the DNA matches it firmly. A row's size may be missing; if present it is once, few, many or a size class.

D,size,J,V,DNA,CDR3
TRBD2,-,TRBJ2-1,TRBV24-1,TGTGCCACCAGTGATGCGGGGGTACTCTACAATGAGCAGTTCTTC,CATSDAGVLYNEQFF
-,many,TRBJ2-7,TRBV5-1,TGCGCCAGCAGCTTGTGGGCGGAGGACGCGGACGAGCAGTACTTC,CASSLWAEDADEQYF
-,few,TRBJ1-2,TRBV7-6,TGTGCCAGCAGCTTAGGAAGTCCTGGGGGCTACACCTTC,CASSLGSPGGYTF
-,-,TRBJ2-1,TRBV10-3,TGTGCCATCAGTGAGTCGACTCGGGAGCGGATCTACAATGAGCAGTTCTTC,CAISESTRERIYNEQFF
-,many,TRBJ1-2,TRBV9,TGTGCCAGCAGCGTAGGGAGCGCTAACTATGGCTACACCTTC,CASSVGSANYGYTF
TRBD2,many,TRBJ2-5,TRBV12-3/TRBV12-4,TGTGCCAGCAGTTGGATTAGCGGGAGGGCCCTTGAGACCCAGTACTTC,CASSWISGRALETQYF
-,-,TRBJ2-7,TRBV20-1,TGCAGTGCTAGCAGCTCCTACGAGCAGTACTTC,CSASSSYEQYF
TRBD2,few,TRBJ2-1,TRBV29-1,TGCAGCGTTGGAGCGGGAGGGGTTTTTTCTTACAATGAGCAGTTCTTC,CSVGAGGVFSYNEQFF
-,few,TRBJ1-1,TRBV12-3/TRBV12-4,TGTGCCAGCTCCTGGACTGAAGCTTTCTTT,CASSWTEAFF
TRBD2,-,TRBJ2-7,TRBV7-9,TGTGCCAGCAGCGAGGGACTAGCGGGAGAGGCCTCCTACGAGCAGTACTTC,CASSEGLAGEASYEQYF
TRBD1,-,TRBJ2-7,TRBV5-1,TGCGCCAGCAGCTTGGGAGGGGGCGTAATGAACTACGAGCAGTACTTC,CASSLGGGVMNYEQYF